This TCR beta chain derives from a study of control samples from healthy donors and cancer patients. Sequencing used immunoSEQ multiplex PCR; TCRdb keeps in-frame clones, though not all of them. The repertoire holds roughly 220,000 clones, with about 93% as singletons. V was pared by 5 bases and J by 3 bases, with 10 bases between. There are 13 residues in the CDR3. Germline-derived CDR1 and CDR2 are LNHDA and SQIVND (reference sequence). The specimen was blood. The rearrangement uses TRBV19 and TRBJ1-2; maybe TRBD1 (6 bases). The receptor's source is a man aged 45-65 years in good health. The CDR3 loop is CASSSGQHYGYTF. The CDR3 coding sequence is TGTGCCAGTAGTTCTGGACAGCACTATGGCTACACCTTC.